These T cell receptor beta chains were read from a single sample in a study of CD4 T cells in relation to SARS-CoV-2 and coronaviruses. The table came from immunoSEQ multiplex PCR; TCRdb's copy has only in-frame clones and leaves some out. The sample holds approximately 50,000 clones, around 92% seen once. The specimen sequenced was naive CD4+ T cells from PBMCs. The source is an adult with COVID-19. CDR3s include the opening cysteine and the closing phenylalanine or tryptophan. The D gene is left open where the match is weak. Some rows have no size entry. The others give once, few or many, or a class for an expanded clone.

TRBJ2-1,TRBV4-3,TRBD2,-,CASSQDESSGRWVQFF,TGCGCCAGCAGCCAAGATGAGTCTAGCGGGAGGTGGGTGCAGTTCTTC
TRBJ1-4,TRBV5-1,TRBD1,once,CASTRDSWNEKLFF,TGCGCCAGCACAAGGGACAGTTGGAATGAAAAACTGTTTTTT
TRBJ2-7,TRBV5-1,-,-,CASSLVDPRAYEQYF,TGCGCCAGCAGCTTGGTAGATCCCAGAGCCTACGAGCAGTACTTC
TRBJ2-2,TRBV4-2,-,-,CASSQVVGLAGELFF,TGTGCCAGCAGCCAAGTGGTGGGATTGGCCGGGGAGCTGTTTTTT
TRBJ2-7,TRBV5-1,TRBD1,-,CASSLAGQGFYEQYF,TGCGCCAGCAGCTTGGCAGGACAGGGTTTCTACGAGCAGTACTTC
TRBJ1-4,TRBV4-3,-,-,CASSPPGQGNEKLFF,TGCGCCAGCAGCCCGCCCGGGCAGGGGAATGAAAAACTGTTTTTT
TRBJ2-1,TRBV9,TRBD2,-,CASSPGTSGRSYNEQFF,TGTGCCAGCAGCCCAGGGACTAGCGGCAGATCCTACAATGAGCAGTTCTTC
TRBJ2-7,TRBV13,-,-,CASSLGGRSSYEQYF,TGTGCCAGCAGCTTAGGGGGAAGGAGCTCCTACGAGCAGTACTTC
TRBJ2-3,TRBV5-1,TRBD2,-,CASSFGLASDTQYF,TGCGCCAGCAGCTTCGGACTAGCGTCAGATACGCAGTATTTT
TRBJ2-4,TRBV14,TRBD1,once,CASSQTLGLGGRNIQYF,TGTGCCAGCAGCCAAACCCTGGGGTTAGGGGGCCGGAACATTCAGTACTTC
TRBJ1-5,TRBV24-1,-,-,CATSDPSLGSNQPQHF,TGTGCCACCAGTGATCCCTCCCTGGGGAGCAATCAGCCCCAGCATTTT
TRBJ2-2,TRBV9,-,few,CASSVEQQANTGELFF,TGTGCCAGCAGCGTAGAGCAGCAAGCGAACACCGGGGAGCTGTTTTTT
TRBJ1-6,TRBV18,-,-,CASSPADSYNSPLHF,TGTGCCAGCTCACCGGCGGACTCCTATAATTCACCCCTCCACTTT
TRBJ1-1,TRBV5-1,TRBD1,once,CASSSGTGGLNTEAFF,TGCGCCAGCAGCTCGGGGACAGGGGGCCTGAACACTGAAGCTTTCTTT
TRBJ2-7,TRBV2,-,-,CASGEWGNSEQYF,TGTGCCAGCGGTGAGTGGGGGAACAGCGAGCAGTACTTC
TRBJ2-5,TRBV2,TRBD1,-,CASYRGRTLGETQYF,TGTGCCAGTTACAGGGGCCGAACCCTAGGGGAGACCCAGTACTTC
TRBJ1-6,TRBV12-3/TRBV12-4,-,-,CASAGGGEAPLHF,TGTGCCAGCGCCGGGGGGGGCGAGGCACCCCTCCACTTT
TRBJ2-3,TRBV19,-,-,CASSIPGATDTQYF,TGTGCCAGTAGTATTCCGGGGGCCACAGATACGCAGTATTTT
TRBJ1-2,TRBV14,-,-,CASSQDIGGAYYGYTF,TGTGCCAGCAGCCAAGATATCGGGGGCGCTTACTATGGCTACACCTTC
TRBJ2-2,TRBV27,TRBD1,-,CASSLNRGTGELFF,TGTGCCAGCAGTCTTAACAGGGGAACCGGGGAGCTGTTTTTT
TRBJ2-7,TRBV14,TRBD2,once,CASSPTLAYTYEQYF,TGTGCCAGCAGCCCAACACTAGCGTATACCTACGAGCAGTACTTC
TRBJ2-1,TRBV19,TRBD2,-,CASGGLATYNEQFF,TGTGCCAGTGGGGGACTAGCCACCTACAATGAGCAGTTCTTC
TRBJ1-2,TRBV19,TRBD1,-,CASRNTGGGYGYTF,TGTGCCAGTAGGAACACAGGGGGCGGCTATGGCTACACCTTC
TRBJ1-5,TRBV19,-,-,CASSRGRESNQPQHF,TGTGCCAGTAGCCGTGGACGGGAGAGCAATCAGCCCCAGCATTTT
TRBJ2-7,TRBV7-9,TRBD1,-,CASSPGTGSYEQYF,TGTGCCAGCAGCCCCGGGACAGGCTCCTACGAGCAGTACTTC
TRBJ2-4,TRBV6-2/TRBV6-3,-,-,CASSYLVDPNIQYF,TGTGCCAGCAGTTATCTTGTCGACCCCAACATTCAGTACTTC
TRBJ2-1,TRBV7-6,TRBD2,-,CASSGISGIVDEQFF,TGTGCCAGCAGCGGTATTAGCGGGATAGTAGATGAGCAGTTCTTC
TRBJ1-2,TRBV30,-,-,CAWGASTYGYTF,TGTGCCTGGGGCGCCAGTACCTATGGCTACACCTTC
TRBJ2-7,TRBV3-1/TRBV3-2,TRBD1,once,CASSRTGGSYEQYF,TGTGCCAGCAGCCGTACAGGGGGGTCCTACGAGCAGTACTTC
TRBJ2-7,TRBV11-2,-,-,CASSSDSYEQYF,TGTGCCAGCAGCTCGGACAGCTACGAGCAGTACTTC
TRBJ2-5,TRBV5-4,-,-,CASSFFQGTGETQYF,TGTGCCAGCAGCTTTTTTCAGGGTACGGGGGAGACCCAGTACTTC
TRBJ1-5,TRBV7-8,-,-,CASSPAQRLSNQPQHF,TGTGCCAGCAGCCCCGCGCAGCGACTTAGCAATCAGCCCCAGCATTTT
TRBJ1-2,TRBV7-8,-,-,CASRPRTGGHGYTF,TGTGCCAGCAGACCCAGGACGGGGGGCCATGGCTACACCTTC
TRBJ2-2,TRBV7-2,TRBD2,-,CASSSPGLAGEVRELFF,TGTGCCAGCAGCTCCCCGGGACTAGCGGGAGAGGTCCGGGAGCTGTTTTTT
TRBJ1-1,TRBV30,-,-,CAWRIQQNTEAFF,TGTGCCTGGAGGATACAGCAGAACACTGAAGCTTTCTTT
TRBJ1-1,TRBV28,-,-,CASIVVGTEAFF,TGTGCCAGCATAGTGGTGGGCACTGAAGCTTTCTTT
TRBJ2-1,TRBV7-6,-,-,CASSLGASVHNEQFF,TGTGCCAGCAGCTTGGGAGCTAGCGTTCACAATGAGCAGTTCTTC
TRBJ2-5,TRBV28,-,-,CASSLEGQTRRETQYF,TGTGCCAGCAGTTTAGAGGGTCAGACTAGGAGGGAGACCCAGTACTTC
TRBJ2-2,TRBV28,TRBD2,-,CASSGTSGNTGELFF,TGTGCCAGCAGTGGGACTAGCGGGAACACCGGGGAGCTGTTTTTT
TRBJ1-3,TRBV5-1,-,-,CASSQAGAFGNTIYF,TGCGCCAGCAGCCAGGCGGGGGCGTTTGGAAACACCATATATTTT
TRBJ2-5,TRBV6-5,-,-,CASSPPGLTQETQYF,TGTGCCAGCAGTCCCCCAGGACTAACCCAAGAGACCCAGTACTTC
TRBJ1-6,TRBV4-1,-,-,CASSQGRTAYNSPLHF,TGCGCCAGCAGCCAAGGACGGACAGCCTATAATTCACCCCTCCACTTT
TRBJ2-1,TRBV28,TRBD2,-,CASRIGLAGAQVEQFF,TGTGCCAGCAGAATCGGACTAGCGGGAGCACAAGTTGAGCAGTTCTTC
TRBJ1-6,TRBV28,-,-,CASRPFLQGSHSPLHF,TGTGCCAGCAGACCATTTCTACAGGGCTCTCATTCACCCCTCCACTTT
TRBJ1-1,TRBV2,-,-,CASSSGVTEAFF,TGTGCCAGCAGTTCAGGGGTCACTGAAGCTTTCTTT
TRBJ2-3,TRBV18,-,-,CASSPTWGTDTQYF,TGTGCCAGCTCACCTACATGGGGCACAGATACGCAGTATTTT
TRBJ2-1,TRBV7-9,-,-,CASSLGLGTYNEQFF,TGTGCCAGCAGCTTAGGGCTAGGTACCTACAATGAGCAGTTCTTC
TRBJ2-6,TRBV7-3,-,-,CASSLNPIAGANVLTF,TGTGCCAGCAGCTTAAACCCCATAGCTGGGGCCAACGTCCTGACTTTC
TRBJ2-7,TRBV4-1,-,-,CASSTSMEQYF,TGCGCCAGCAGCACTAGTATGGAGCAGTACTTC
TRBJ2-5,TRBV7-2,TRBD2,-,CASSRSGTETQYF,TGTGCCAGCAGCCGTAGCGGGACTGAGACCCAGTACTTC